The source of this T cell receptor (beta chain) is a study of shared clonotypes between healthy human individuals (dated by TCRdb to about 2020). Describing the broader study: The cohort comprised a couple of women and a few men aged 18 to 49 years. Leukapheresis yielded between about 0.94 and 10 billion PBMCs per donor. For each donor, three plates each were used for CD4 naive and CD4 memory, two plates were used for CD8 naive, and one plate was used for CD8 memory. To estimate repertoire size and how much clonotype sharing occurs between individuals, the study deeply sequenced the blood TCR repertoires of roughly 5 healthy adults. To increase sequencing depth and limit assay-specific biases, TCR repertoire library preparation and sequencing were carried out by different laboratories using diverse techniques. Paper-wide results and their limitations: Sampling was restricted to blood, and TCR repertoires in tissues likely differ from the TCR repertoires found in blood. Naive subsets generally had larger estimated clonotype richness than memory subsets. The genetic and exposure-history diversity represented was limited by the small number of donors. Compared with non-shared clonotypes, clonotypes shared by all four sorted-subset donors had higher generation probabilities. Sharing across several donors was observed for approximately 4.6% of naive CD4, over 3% of naive CD8, 2% to 2.5% of memory CD4, and around 0.42% of memory CD8 clonotypes. Pairwise subsampling indicated that sequencing depth was expected to affect the degree of clonotype sharing among donors. Even with the large sequencing depth, rarefaction of the sorted-subset datasets indicated that sequencing was incomplete.

Using the deep immunoSEQ assay, TCR CDR3 regions were amplified from genomic DNA by multiplex PCR. Extracted genomic DNA from each cell subset was distributed evenly across all wells of several immunoSEQ 96-well plates, and each plate was treated as a replicate. For sorted subsets, approximately 0.2 ug of genomic DNA, equivalent to roughly 33,000 T cell genomes, went into each replicate PCR. Purified libraries were measured with a Qubit 3.0 fluorometer, size-checked on a Bioanalyzer 2100, and measured again with the KAPA Library Quantification kit. Each immunoSEQ 96-well plate was sequenced on its own single-read 150-cycle Illumina NextSeq 550 flow cell. The study's own analysis went as follows. Because the immunoSEQ output held only junctional sequences and lacked quality scores, the filtering could not match the filtering applied to full-length reads. To assign V/J genes and CDR3, sequences were annotated using PyIR, a Python wrapper for IgBLAST v1.9, with IMGT germline references. Reads with weak V/J assignments (E-value above 1e-6), missing CDR3, stop codons, out-of-frame junctions, or ambiguous translated residues were removed. V3J clonotypes were defined by identical inferred V gene, J gene, and CDR3 amino acid sequence. To compute the percentage overlap between repertoires, the number of shared unique clonotypes was divided by the size of the smaller repertoire. Three approaches were used to assess repertoire richness: RTK rarefaction, the Chao1 estimator, and Recon v2.1 estimates of unobserved clonotypes. OLGA was used to compute generation probabilities for all TCRbeta clonotypes that the gDNA method yielded from a handful of donors. This is the immuneACCESS table as TCRdb keeps it, with only in-frame sequences that have V and J called. A part of the clones is gone; compared with another copy, unresolved V genes explain less than half, and the rest is unexplained. That table furnishes V, J and clone size, whereas the DNA furnished D and trimming. The sample table contains about 110,000 clones; only one count was recorded for 68% of them. The ten most abundant clones make up almost 25% of the sample.

With regard to this clone: Its antigen target is currently unknown. No much larger clone exists at a distance of one base, and base qualities are not known.

V drops 4 bases and J drops 9 bases, leaving 18 bases in between. Sequences SNHLY (CDR1) and FYNNEI (CDR2) are obtained from the germline V gene. Its CDR3 holds 15 amino acids, cysteine through phenylalanine. Solely the CDR3 DNA is kept, with 45 bases framed from the first base. Donors were healthy HIV-negative adults with no recently reported acute infections or vaccinations. Only Caucasian adults living in Nashville, Tennessee, USA were represented among the donors. CD8 memory samples were composed of magnetically selected CD45RO+ cells combined with CCR7-negative CD45RA+ effector memory (TemRA) cells. Blood was obtained by leukapheresis, after which PBMCs were separated by Ficoll-Histopaque density gradient centrifugation and cryopreserved in liquid nitrogen vapor phase. Analytical flow cytometry was used to check the purity and quantity of each magnetically sorted T cell population. Genomic DNA was isolated from every sorted fraction and measured by UV absorbance on a Nanodrop 2000c.

What was sequenced was memory CD8+ T cells sorted from blood. The meaning of the sample's cell subset or site label: CD45RO+ cells pooled with CCR7-negative TemRA cells. The V and J genes are TRBV2 and TRBJ2-2, with no reliable assignment of the D segment. This clonotype was obtained from a woman aged 25 to 39 in good health. The bases are TGTGCCAGCAGTGGAGAAGCCGAGGTGGGAAGGGAGCTGTTTTTT. The resulting protein is CASSGEAEVGRELFF.